This T cell receptor (beta chain) appears in the sequencing data of a study of T cells after yellow fever vaccination. For the study at large: The authors prepared low-cell-number fractions using SMART-Seq v4 Ultra Low Input.

Trimming at V came to 6 bases and at J to 7 bases, leaving 9 bases not matched to a gene. The germline gives CDR1 SGHRS, CDR2 YFSETQ. The CDR3 contains 14 residues. TCRdb analysed the 5' RACE reads with MiXCR anew, one entry per CDR3 protein. The repertoire holds 200,000 to 250,000 distinct CDR3 sequences, with 6.9% as singletons. This material consisted of CD4+ T cells sorted from PBMCs, taken 15 days after the yellow fever booster vaccination. This sequence originates from a young man who received the YFV17D yellow fever vaccine. The chain has TRBV5-1 and TRBJ2-1, with 8 bases aligning to TRBD1. Here the CDR3 reads CASTFETGVNEQFF. CDR3 in DNA: TGCGCCAGCACCTTCGAGACAGGGGTTAATGAGCAGTTCTTC.